The 10 T cell receptor beta chains below come from one sample, sequenced in a study of vaccination and CD4 T cells after COVID-19. Time point of the sample: late sampling 161 to 241 days after vaccination in a few convalescent patients. Stated treatment: approximately nine-day PBMC culture with coronavirus spike peptide pools or control peptides (ViraFEST assay). The antigens for these receptors are not known. The Oncomine TCR Beta short-read assay was applied to DNA of cultured CD4+ T cells. Each CDR3 protein is one row after TCRdb ran MiXCR on the PCR reads. The profile shows 20,000 to 25,000 distinct CDR3 sequences, about 35% of them singletons. The sample in question was CD4+ T cells from blood, cultured in vitro, obtained about 7 months after SARS-CoV-2 vaccination. The receptors come from a human donor who had recovered from COVID-19.

CDR3 sequence: CASSPGLAGNNEQFF. The CDR3 nucleotides read TGTGCCAGCAGCCCGGGACTAGCGGGGAACAATGAGCAGTTCTTC. V usage is TRBV7-3 and J usage is TRBJ2-1; 13 positions match TRBD2. Losses at the gene ends were 5 bases for V and 5 bases for J; bases not matched to a gene: 3. The CDR3 has 15 residues. CDR1 SGHTA and CDR2 FQGTGA come from the germline V gene.

This clonotype turned up a few times. V is TRBV28 and J is TRBJ2-7; a possible D gene is TRBD1 (6 bases). CDR3 length: 13 residues. In germline, CDR1 is MDHEN, CDR2 SYDVKM. The V gene lost 3 bases and the J gene lost 3 bases, with 9 bases spanning the gap. The CDR3 coding sequence is TGTGCCAGCAGTTTCCCACAGGGCTACGAGCAGTACTTC. This gives the protein CASSFPQGYEQYF.

This chain uses TRBV19 with TRBJ1-5, with 7 bases identical to TRBD1. V lost 3 bases to trimming and J lost 0 bases; unmatched junction nucleotides: 2. CDR1 is LNHDA, CDR2 SQIVND, per germline (reference sequence). The CDR3 runs to 15 residues. The CDR3 nucleotides read TGTGCCAGTAGTATCACAGGGGTTAGCAATCAGCCCCAGCATTTT. This sequence encodes CASSITGVSNQPQHF. The complete variable domain, with remaining parts taken from reference TRBV19 and TRBJ1-5, reads DGGITQSPKYLFRKEGQNVTLSCEQNLNHDAMYWYRQDPGQGLRLIYYSQIVNDFQKGDIAEGYSVSREKKESFPLTVTSAQKNPTAFYLCASSITGVSNQPQHFGDGTRLSIL.

This rearrangement joins TRBV6-1 to TRBJ1-5; the match to TRBD1 covers 7 bases. This CDR3 contains 14 residues. V lost 5 bases to trimming and J lost 4 bases; unmatched junction nucleotides: 5. Germline lookup yields CDR1 MNHNS and CDR2 SASEGT. CDR3 residues: CASSRGQANQPQHF. The CDR3 DNA follows: TGTGCCAGCAGTCGAGGACAGGCGAATCAGCCCCAGCATTTT.

This clonotype was found a few times. This sequence joins TRBV7-9 and TRBJ2-7; 9 bases are shared with TRBD2. This CDR3 comprises 14 residues. V dropped 5 bases and J dropped 6; count of bases not matched to a gene: 8. CDR1 is SEHNR, CDR2 FQNEAQ, per germline (reference sequence). The CDR3 protein is CASSPGLAAGEQYF. CDR3 sequence (DNA): TGTGCCAGCAGCCCGGGACTAGCCGCGGGCGAGCAGTACTTC.

The genes are TRBV7-2 and TRBJ2-4; unclear D gene. CDR1 SGHTA and CDR2 FQGNSA come from the germline V gene. The CDR3 runs to 11 residues. V was clipped by 4 bases and J by 9 bases, with 7 bases between them. The CDR3 DNA reads as TGTGCCAGCAGCTCCACGCTCATTCAGTACTTC. Protein: CASSSTLIQYF.

There are a few counts of this clonotype. The chain recombines TRBV19 with TRBJ2-7, with 10 bases aligning to TRBD2. This CDR3 spans 14 amino acids. The trim removed 5 bases at V and 0 bases at J, leaving 1 base unmatched. Germline V gene sequence: CDR1 LNHDA, CDR2 SQIVND (reference sequence). The CDR3 loop is CASSSSGSSYEQYF. The DNA for the CDR3 is TGTGCCAGTAGTTCTAGCGGGAGCTCCTACGAGCAGTACTTC.

The gene calls are TRBV20-1 and TRBJ2-1; a possible D gene is TRBD2 (5 bases). The CDR3 runs to 15 residues. Trimming left V 1 base short and J 6 bases short, with 16 bases between. The germline CDR1 and CDR2 sequences are DFQATT and SNEGSKA (reference sequence). As DNA, the CDR3 is TGCAGTGCTAGAGGGTCCCTAGCTGATTCCAATGAGCAGTTCTTC. Amino acids: CSARGSLADSNEQFF.

The V gene is TRBV28, the J gene TRBJ2-5, with D hard to call. The CDR3 consists of 15 residues. Germline-derived CDR1 and CDR2 are MDHEN and SYDVKM. The germline V and J ends were trimmed by 5 bases and 7 bases, with 20 bases remaining between them. CDR3 region: CASSPRRLAGRTQYF. The CDR3 DNA reads as TGTGCCAGCAGTCCCCGCCGTTTAGCCGGCAGGACCCAGTACTTC.

The V call is TRBV7-2, the J call TRBJ2-7; possibly TRBD1 or TRBD2 for D (6 bases each). The germline V gene has CDR1 SGHTA and CDR2 FQGNSA. This CDR3 comprises 15 residues. Trimming left V 1 base short and J 2 bases short, with 12 bases between. In DNA form, the CDR3 reads TGTGCCAGCAGCTTAGGGCGGGACATCCCCTACGAGCAGTACTTC. Protein sequence: CASSLGRDIPYEQYF.